Listed here are 16 T cell receptor beta chains from one sample, sequenced in a study of blood T cell repertoires in COVID-19. Profiled with immunoSEQ multiplex PCR; TCRdb holds only in-frame clones, not every one. The table lists under 450,000 clones, about nine tenths of them singletons, with roughly 1.5% in the top ten. Sequencing used peripheral blood. The receptors shown here come from a woman aged 40 to 49 with COVID-19, enrolled during active disease.

CDR3 amino acids: CASSSRFGQGVRGYTF. The CDR3 bases are TGTGCCAGTAGTAGCCGCTTTGGACAGGGTGTTCGTGGCTACACCTTC. The V and J genes are TRBV19 and TRBJ1-2, with 8 positions matching TRBD1. The CDR3 length is 16 residues. Germline CDR1 reads LNHDA; CDR2 reads SQIVND (reference sequence). Trimming at V came to 4 bases and at J to 7 bases, leaving 14 bases not matched to a gene.

V usage is TRBV7-2 and J usage is TRBJ2-2, with 7 bases that match TRBD1. V shed 3 bases and J 6 bases; nucleotides not matched to a gene: 7. Germline values: CDR1 SGHTA, CDR2 FQGNSA. CDR3 length equals 15 residues. As DNA, the CDR3 is TGTGCCAGCAGCTTTGACAGGGATCACGCCGGGGAGCTGTTTTTT. Protein product: CASSFDRDHAGELFF.

The J gene is TRBJ1-1, the V gene TRBV7-9, with D tentatively TRBD1 (5 bases). Trimming removed 1 base from V and 5 bases from J, with 14 bases in between. Germline CDR1 reads SEHNR; CDR2 reads FQNEAQ (reference sequence). The CDR3 is made up of 15 amino acids. In DNA, the CDR3 is TGTGCCAGCAGCTTAGTAGGAGGGGCAAGGACTGAAGCTTTCTTT. Its translation is CASSLVGGARTEAFF.

The J gene is TRBJ2-7, the V gene TRBV28, with a possible D match to TRBD2 (5 bases). The CDR3 spans 14 residues. V was cut by 4 bases and J by 0 bases, with 10 bases left in between. Germline lookup yields CDR1 MDHEN and CDR2 SYDVKM. The CDR3 nucleotides read TGTGCCAGCAGTTGGAGGACGGTCTCCTACGAGCAGTACTTC. Amino acids: CASSWRTVSYEQYF.

This sequence joins TRBV7-2 and TRBJ1-3; D is ambiguous. CDR1 is SGHTA and CDR2 is FQGNSA in the germline V gene. The CDR3 has 14 amino acids. The V and J ends lost 2 bases and 2 bases respectively, with 7 bases between them. CDR3 loop: CASSLLGTGNTIYF. DNA for the CDR3: TGTGCCAGCAGCTTACTTGGCACTGGAAACACCATATATTTT.

The rearrangement links TRBV11-2 to TRBJ1-4; TRBD1 is a possible D gene (5 bases). Trimming pared 5 bases from V and 8 bases from J, leaving 21 bases between. The CDR3 contains 16 residues. In germline, CDR1 is SGHAT, CDR2 FQNNGV. The CDR3 sequence: CASSPSVGLPWEKLFF. The CDR3 DNA is TGTGCCAGCAGCCCTAGTGTGGGACTCCCTTGGGAAAAACTGTTTTTT.

The table lists this clone with a count of one. One junction end disagrees with the germline gene, perhaps due to a read error. The chain employs TRBV14 and TRBJ2-3, with TRBD2 matching over 9 bases. The V gene's germline CDR1 is SGHDN and CDR2 FVKESK. The length of the CDR3 is 16 residues. The CDR3 region has the DNA TGTGCCAGCAACCAAGTAGGCGGGGGGGGGACAGATACGCAGTATTTT. Protein: CASNQVGGGGTDTQYF.

The chain has TRBV4-1 and TRBJ1-1, with a tentative D call TRBD1 (6 bases). This CDR3 is 14 amino acids long. The germline V gene has CDR1 MGHRA and CDR2 YSYEKL. Deletions cut 2 bases from V and 0 bases from J, with 7 bases between. CDR3 bases: TGCGCCAGCAGCCAACGACAGGTGAACACTGAAGCTTTCTTT. This gives the protein CASSQRQVNTEAFF.

This clone was picked up a small number of times. The chain uses TRBV5-4 and TRBJ2-3, with D possibly being TRBD2 (5 bases). Trimming removed 4 bases at V and 4 bases at J, with 13 bases between. Per germline, CDR1 SGHNT and CDR2 YYREEE (reference sequence). The CDR3 runs 14 residues. The CDR3 DNA reads as TGTGCCAGCAGCGGGAGCGGTACGGCAGATACGCAGTATTTT. This sequence encodes CASSGSGTADTQYF.

This clone was recorded a few times. This chain connects TRBV18 to TRBJ2-2, with D possibly being TRBD1 (5 bases). V was pared by 3 bases and J by 6 bases, with 14 bases between. Germline V lookup: CDR1 KGHSH, CDR2 LQKENI. This CDR3 contains 15 residues. This CDR3 reads CASSPGLSRSGELFF. CDR3 nucleotide sequence: TGTGCCAGCTCACCGGGGCTCAGTCGTTCCGGGGAGCTGTTTTTT.

V is TRBV5-6 and J is TRBJ1-2; TRBD1 is a possible D gene (6 bases). Trimming cost V 1 base and J 5 bases, with 18 bases left between them. The CDR3 sequence is 16 residues long. From germline, CDR1 is SGHDT and CDR2 YYEEEE. In DNA form, the CDR3 reads TGTGCCAGCAGCTTGTCAGCCGCCGGGACACAATATGGCTACACCTTC. Translating it yields CASSLSAAGTQYGYTF.

The gene calls are TRBV29-1 and TRBJ2-7; possible D gene TRBD1, 5 bases. Germline CDR1 and CDR2: SQVTM and ANQGSEA. The CDR3 runs to 13 residues. V shed 5 bases and J shed 1 base, with 12 bases lying between them. CDR3 DNA: TGCAGCGTTTCGGCAGGGCTATCCTACGAGCAGTACTTC. This codes for CSVSAGLSYEQYF.

This clone turned up a few times. This sequence joins TRBV4-1 and TRBJ2-5; 7 bases line up with TRBD2. In germline, CDR1 is MGHRA, CDR2 YSYEKL. The length of the CDR3 is 15 residues. After removal of 1 base from V and 4 bases from J, the junction contained 6 bases not matched to a gene. The CDR3 sequence is CASSQAFTSVETQYF. In DNA form, the CDR3 reads TGCGCCAGCAGCCAAGCGTTCACTAGCGTAGAGACCCAGTACTTC.

The chain recombines TRBV7-2 with TRBJ2-1; perhaps TRBD2 as D (5 bases). The length of the CDR3 is 15 residues. The V gene's germline CDR1 is SGHTA and CDR2 FQGNSA. The V end was cut by 5 bases, the J end by 12 bases, with 23 bases between. CDR3 sequence: CASSPPSALRGMQFF. The CDR3 DNA is TGTGCCAGCAGCCCCCCTTCCGCCCTCCGGGGTATGCAGTTCTTC.

This clone was picked up many times. The chain is built from TRBV19 and TRBJ1-2; D possibly corresponds to TRBD1 (5 bases). Trimming shortened V by 6 bases and J by 8 bases, and 13 bases separated the two germline ends. CDR1 and CDR2 from the germline V gene are LNHDA and SQIVND (reference sequence). This CDR3 contains 12 residues. The CDR3 here is CASSDGGYGYTF. The CDR3 DNA sequence: TGTGCCAGTAGCGATGGGGGGTACGGCTACACCTTC.

This chain uses TRBV29-1 with TRBJ1-6; TRBD1 might be the D (5 bases). Looked up from germline, CDR1 is SQVTM and CDR2 is ANQGSEA. V was cut by 5 bases and J by 3 bases, with 8 bases left in between. The CDR3 sequence is 13 residues long. The CDR3 region has the DNA TGCAGCGTTACCGACAGCTATAATTCACCCCTCCACTTT. Its protein product is CSVTDSYNSPLHF. The complete variable domain, with remaining parts taken from reference TRBV29-1 and TRBJ1-6, reads SAVISQKPSRDICQRGTSLTIQCQVDSQVTMMFWYRQQPGQSLTLIATANQGSEATYESGFVIDKFPISRPNLTFSTLTVSNMSPEDSSIYLCSVTDSYNSPLHFGNGTRLTVT.